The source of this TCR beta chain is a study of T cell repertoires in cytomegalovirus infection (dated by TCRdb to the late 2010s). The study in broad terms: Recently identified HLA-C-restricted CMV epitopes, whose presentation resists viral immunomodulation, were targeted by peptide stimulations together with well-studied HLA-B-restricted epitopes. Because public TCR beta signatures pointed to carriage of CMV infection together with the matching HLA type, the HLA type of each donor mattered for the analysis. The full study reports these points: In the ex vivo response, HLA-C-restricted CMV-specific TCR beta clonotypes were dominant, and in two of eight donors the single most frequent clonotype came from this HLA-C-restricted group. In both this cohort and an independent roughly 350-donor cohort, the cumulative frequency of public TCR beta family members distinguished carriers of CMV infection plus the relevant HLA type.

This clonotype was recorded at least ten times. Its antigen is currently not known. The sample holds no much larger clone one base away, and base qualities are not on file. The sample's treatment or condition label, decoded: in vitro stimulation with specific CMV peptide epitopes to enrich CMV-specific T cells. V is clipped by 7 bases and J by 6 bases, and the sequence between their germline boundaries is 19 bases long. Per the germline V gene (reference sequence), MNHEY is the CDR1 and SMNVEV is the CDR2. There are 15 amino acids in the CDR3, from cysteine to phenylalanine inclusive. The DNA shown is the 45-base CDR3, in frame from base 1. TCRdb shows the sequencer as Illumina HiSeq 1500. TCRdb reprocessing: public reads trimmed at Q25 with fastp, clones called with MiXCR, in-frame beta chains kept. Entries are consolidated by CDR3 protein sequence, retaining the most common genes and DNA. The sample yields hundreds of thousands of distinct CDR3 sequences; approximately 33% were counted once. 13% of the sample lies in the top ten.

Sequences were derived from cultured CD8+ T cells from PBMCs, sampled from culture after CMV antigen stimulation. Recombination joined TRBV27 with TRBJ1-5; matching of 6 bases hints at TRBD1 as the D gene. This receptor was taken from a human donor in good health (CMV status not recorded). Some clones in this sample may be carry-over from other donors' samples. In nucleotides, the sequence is TGTGCCAGCACCCCCCGAGGACAGCTAGTTCAGCCCCAGCATTTT. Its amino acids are CASTPRGQLVQPQHF.